Presented here are 21 T cell receptor beta chains from one specimen sequenced in a study of blood T cells in healthy people across ages. With a J-beta primer mix and a sample-barcoded 5' primer, a second PCR ran roughly 7 to 11 cycles. TCRdb re-analysed the 5' RACE reads in MiXCR, keeping a single row per CDR3 protein. The sample yields fewer than 1.5 million distinct CDR3 sequences, 40% to 50% seen once. Sequencing used blood. The receptors originated from a woman aged 18-35 years in good health.

This clonotype was observed a few times. V usage is TRBV7-2 and J usage is TRBJ2-3; 10 bases align to TRBD2. The CDR3 is made up of 17 amino acids. J lost 4 bases, V lost 2 bases, and 9 bases had no gene match. Germline CDR1 is SGHTA and CDR2 is FQGNSA. The CDR3 protein is CASSLSWPSGSADTQYF. CDR3 coding DNA: TGTGCCAGCAGCTTATCCTGGCCTAGCGGGAGCGCAGATACGCAGTATTTT.

The gene calls are TRBV13 and TRBJ2-4, with D tentatively TRBD1 (7 bases). V dropped 4 bases and J dropped 1 base, with 14 bases sitting between them. The CDR3 is 16 residues long. Germline loops: CDR1 PRHDT, CDR2 FYEKMQ (reference sequence). The CDR3 region has the DNA TGTGCCAGCAGCTCCGACAGGGAGGACGCCAAAAACATTCAGTACTTC. Translating gives CASSSDREDAKNIQYF.

The J gene is TRBJ2-7, the V gene TRBV4-1; 7 bases agree with TRBD1. The germline V gene has CDR1 MGHRA and CDR2 YSYEKL. The CDR3 totals 20 residues. V was pared by 4 bases and J by 7 bases, with 28 bases of the junction left unmatched. This CDR3 reads CASSPQGRTGTTEAYNEQYF. The CDR3 DNA reads as TGCGCCAGCAGCCCTCAAGGAAGGACAGGAACCACCGAGGCCTACAATGAGCAGTACTTC.

Comment on this clonotype: With a much larger clone just one base away, this may be a read error. The chain couples TRBV10-2 to TRBJ2-5; unclear D gene. This CDR3 contains 11 residues. Germline assignment: CDR1 WSHSY and CDR2 SAAADI. The CDR3 region is CSSSEYETQYF. The CDR3 region has the DNA TGCTCCAGCAGTGAATATGAGACCCAGTACTTC.

This clonotype has at least ten counts. This sequence joins TRBV28 and TRBJ2-1; D remains unclear. Trimming pared 2 bases from V and 2 bases from J, leaving 4 bases between. CDR1 is MDHEN and CDR2 is SYDVKM in the germline V gene. The CDR3 totals 13 residues. DNA of the CDR3: TGTGCCAGCAGTTTAGACGCCTACAATGAGCAGTTCTTC. Protein sequence: CASSLDAYNEQFF.

This sequence joins TRBV20-1 and TRBJ2-7, with 9 bases fitting TRBD2. CDR1 and CDR2 (germline): DFQATT, SNEGSKA (reference sequence). The V and J ends lost 6 bases and 3 bases, in that order; junction bases with no gene match: 9. The CDR3 loop spans 14 amino acids. In nucleotides, the CDR3 is TGCAGTGCCACCCCCGGGACTAGCATCTACGAGCAGTACTTC. Its translation: CSATPGTSIYEQYF.

In its sample, this clonotype was seen once. Sequence at one end of the junction differs from germline and may be a read error. The chain is built from TRBV7-2 and TRBJ2-7; D may be TRBD2 (7 bases). The J call may be wrong; the DNA end is better matched by TRBJ2-4. Per germline, CDR1 SGHTA and CDR2 FQGNSA. CDR3 size: 17 residues. The CDR3 DNA sequence: TGTGCCGGCAGCTTAGTCGGGGGGCGGCCGGTGAAAAACATTCAGTACTTC. Translating gives CAGSLVGGRPVKNIQYF.

The V and J genes are TRBV5-1 and TRBJ2-7; 9 nucleotides agree with TRBD1. The trim removed 2 bases at V and 5 bases at J, leaving 14 bases unmatched. The CDR3 runs 17 residues. The V gene's germline CDR1 is SGHRS and CDR2 YFSETQ. Here the CDR3 reads CASSLRGLGQGVNEQYF. In nucleotides, the CDR3 is TGCGCCAGCAGCTTAAGGGGCCTGGGACAGGGTGTCAACGAGCAGTACTTC.

J is TRBJ2-1 and V is TRBV9, with 12 bases aligning to TRBD2. The CDR3 length is 17 residues. Germline V gene data show CDR1 as SGDLS and CDR2 as YYNGEE. V was clipped by 4 bases and J by 3 bases; unmatched bases: 8. CDR3 bases: TGTGCCAGCAGCCCGCGACTAGCGGGGGCGTTCTACAATGAGCAGTTCTTC. It specifies CASSPRLAGAFYNEQFF.

V usage is TRBV15 and J usage is TRBJ2-5, with 7 bases lining up with TRBD2. Matching the DNA end better, TRBJ2-7 makes the J call doubtful. The germline CDR1 and CDR2 sequences are LNHNV and YYDKDF (reference sequence). The CDR3 extends over 16 amino acids. The CDR3 spells CATSPHAGVKHYEQYF. The CDR3 bases are TGTGCCACCAGCCCGCACGCGGGGGTGAAACACTACGAGCAGTACTTC.

The J gene is TRBJ2-7, the V gene TRBV27; either TRBD1 or TRBD2 may fit D (5 bases each). This CDR3 region has 12 residues. V was cut by 6 bases and J by 7 bases, with 13 bases left in between. From germline, CDR1 is MNHEY and CDR2 SMNVEV (reference sequence). CDR3 sequence: CASSRNWGEQYF. The CDR3, as DNA: TGTGCCAGCAGCCGGAACTGGGGGGAGCAGTACTTC.

The V gene is TRBV6-4, the J gene TRBJ1-2; 9 bases match TRBD1. Germline V CDR1 and CDR2: MRHNA, SNTAGT. V lost 6 bases and J lost 2; bases outside the gene matches: 10. This CDR3 is 16 amino acids long. CDR3 sequence: CASRGTGPAGNYGYTF. In DNA form, the CDR3 reads TGTGCCAGCAGGGGGACAGGGCCTGCCGGAAACTATGGCTACACCTTC.

The gene calls are TRBV3-1 and TRBJ2-7; D gene unclear. V lost 4 bases and J 3 bases, leaving 10 bases between the germline ends. The CDR3 is made up of 13 amino acids. The germline V gene encodes CDR1 LGHDT and CDR2 YNNKEL (reference sequence). The CDR3 coding sequence is TGTGCCAGCAGCCCCGACATCCGCTACGAGCAGTACTTC. Translation gives CASSPDIRYEQYF.

This clonotype occurred many times. The chain is built from TRBV10-3 and TRBJ1-2; 8 nucleotides match TRBD1. V lost 4 bases, J lost 2 bases, and 0 bases stayed unmatched. Germline assignment: CDR1 ENHRY and CDR2 SYGVKD. The CDR3 is 13 residues long. CDR3 in amino acids: CAISGQGNYGYTF. The CDR3 bases are TGTGCCATCAGTGGACAGGGGAACTATGGCTACACCTTC.

The chain carries TRBV6-1 and TRBJ2-3; TRBD2 matches 11 bases. Per the germline V gene, CDR1 is MNHNS and CDR2 is SASEGT. The V gene end was trimmed by 6 bases and the J gene end by 2 bases; junction bases not matched to a gene: 10. The CDR3 spans 17 residues. The CDR3 sequence: CASRPPGLADNTDTQYF. CDR3 coding DNA: TGTGCCAGCAGACCACCGGGACTAGCGGACAACACAGATACGCAGTATTTT.

The chain combines TRBV9 with TRBJ1-1; weak D call: TRBD1 (5 bases). V was cut by 1 base and J by 3 bases, with 10 bases left in between. Germline V gene lookup returns CDR1 SGDLS and CDR2 YYNGEE. The CDR3 runs to 14 residues. For the CDR3, the DNA is TGTGCCAGCAGCGTATGGGGGTCCGACACTGAAGCTTTCTTT. Its translation: CASSVWGSDTEAFF.

This clonotype was observed a few times. This sequence joins TRBV11-1 and TRBJ2-7; D unclear. V gave up 8 bases and J gave up 9 bases, with 11 bases separating them. The CDR3 spans 10 residues. Per germline, CDR1 SGHAT and CDR2 FQDESV (reference sequence). CDR3 protein: CASYRTRQYF. CDR3 bases: TGTGCCAGCTATAGGACGAGGCAGTACTTC.

This clonotype was seen only once. The chain recombines TRBV6-5 with TRBJ1-1; D not certain. CDR1 is MNHEY and CDR2 is SVGAGI in the germline V gene. Deletions cut 6 bases from V and 2 bases from J, with 19 bases between. The CDR3 contains 16 residues. The CDR3 nucleotides read TGTGCCAGCAGCCCCATGGTGGGGATACCTAACACTGAAGCTTTCTTT. Its protein product is CASSPMVGIPNTEAFF.

The chain is built from TRBV27 and TRBJ2-7; D is undetermined. The CDR3 consists of 14 residues. Trimming pared 0 bases from V and 4 bases from J, leaving 10 bases between. CDR1 is MNHEY, CDR2 SMNVEV, per germline (reference sequence). This CDR3 is CASSLSGYGYEQYF. The DNA for the CDR3 is TGTGCCAGCAGTTTATCCGGGTATGGATACGAGCAGTACTTC.

The genes are TRBV27 and TRBJ1-4, with D perhaps TRBD1 (6 bases). The CDR3 spans 15 residues. The V and J ends lost 5 bases and 15 bases respectively, with 25 bases between them. From germline, CDR1 is MNHEY and CDR2 SMNVEV (reference sequence). The CDR3 loop reads CASSPIDRPSALLFF. The DNA of the CDR3 is TGTGCCAGCAGTCCGATTGACAGGCCGTCTGCGTTGTTGTTTTTT.

V usage is TRBV5-6 and J usage is TRBJ1-1; D remains unclear. The V end was cut by 0 bases, the J end by 6 bases, with 9 bases between. This CDR3 region has 13 residues. Germline V gives CDR1 SGHDT, CDR2 YYEEEE. This CDR3 reads CASSLGSGPEAFF. The CDR3, as DNA: TGTGCCAGCAGCTTGGGAAGTGGACCTGAAGCTTTCTTT. The whole variable domain, filled in from reference TRBV5-6 and TRBJ1-1, reads DAGVTQSPTHLIKTRGQQVTLRCSPKSGHDTVSWYQQALGQGPQFIFQYYEEEERQRGNFPDRFSGHQFPNYSSELNVNALLLGDSALYLCASSLGSGPEAFFGQGTRLTVV.